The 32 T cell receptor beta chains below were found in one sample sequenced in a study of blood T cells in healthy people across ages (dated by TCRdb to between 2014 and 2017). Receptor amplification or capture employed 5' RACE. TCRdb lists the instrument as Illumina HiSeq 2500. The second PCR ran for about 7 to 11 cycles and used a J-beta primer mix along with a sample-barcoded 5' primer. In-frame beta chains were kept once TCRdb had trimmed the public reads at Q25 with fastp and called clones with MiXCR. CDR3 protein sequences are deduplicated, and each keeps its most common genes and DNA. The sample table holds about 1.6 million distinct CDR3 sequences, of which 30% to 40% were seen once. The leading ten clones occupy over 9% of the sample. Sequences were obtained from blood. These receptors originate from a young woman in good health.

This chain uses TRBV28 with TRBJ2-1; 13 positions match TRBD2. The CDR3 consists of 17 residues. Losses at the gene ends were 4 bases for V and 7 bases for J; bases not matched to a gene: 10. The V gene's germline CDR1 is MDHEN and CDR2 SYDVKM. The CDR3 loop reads CASSYPWTSGSFNEQFF. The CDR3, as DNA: TGTGCCAGCAGTTACCCCTGGACTAGCGGGAGTTTTAATGAGCAGTTCTTC.

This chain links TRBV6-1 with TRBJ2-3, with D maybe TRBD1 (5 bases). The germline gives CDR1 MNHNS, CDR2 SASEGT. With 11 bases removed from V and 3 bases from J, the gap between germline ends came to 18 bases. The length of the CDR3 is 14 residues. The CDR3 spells CAGQKTVLTDTQYF. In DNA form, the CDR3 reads TGTGCCGGCCAGAAGACAGTTTTAACAGATACGCAGTATTTT.

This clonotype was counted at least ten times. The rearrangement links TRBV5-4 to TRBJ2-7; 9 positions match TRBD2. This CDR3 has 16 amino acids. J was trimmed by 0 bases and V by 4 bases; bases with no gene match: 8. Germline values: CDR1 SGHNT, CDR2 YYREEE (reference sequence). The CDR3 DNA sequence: TGTGCCAGCAGCCCTGCACTAGCGGGTTCCTCCTACGAGCAGTACTTC. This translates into CASSPALAGSSYEQYF. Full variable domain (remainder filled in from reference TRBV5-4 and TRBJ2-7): ETGVTQSPTHLIKTRGQQVTLRCSSQSGHNTVSWYQQALGQGPQFIFQYYREEENGRGNFPPRFSGLQFPNYSSELNVNALELDDSALYLCASSPALAGSSYEQYFGPGTRLTVT.

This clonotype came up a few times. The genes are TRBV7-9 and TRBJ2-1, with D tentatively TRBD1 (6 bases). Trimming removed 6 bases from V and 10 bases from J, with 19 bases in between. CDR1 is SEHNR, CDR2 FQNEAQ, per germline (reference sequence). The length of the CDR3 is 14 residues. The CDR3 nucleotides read TGTGCCAGCAGAACTTGGTTCGGGACACAAGAGCAGTTCTTC. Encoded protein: CASRTWFGTQEQFF. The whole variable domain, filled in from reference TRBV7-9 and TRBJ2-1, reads DTGVSQNPRHKITKRGQNVTFRCDPISEHNRLYWYRQTLGQGPEFLTYFQNEAQLEKSRLLSDRFSAERPKGSFSTLEIQRTEQGDSAMYLCASRTWFGTQEQFFGPGTRLTVL.

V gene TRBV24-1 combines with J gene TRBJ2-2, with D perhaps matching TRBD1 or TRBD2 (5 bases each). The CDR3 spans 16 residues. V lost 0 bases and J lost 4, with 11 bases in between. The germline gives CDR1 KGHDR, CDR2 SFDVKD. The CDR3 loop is CATSDLLQAGTGELFF. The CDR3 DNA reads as TGTGCCACCAGTGATTTGTTACAGGCGGGCACCGGGGAGCTGTTTTTT.

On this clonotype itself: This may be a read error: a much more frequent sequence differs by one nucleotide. This chain's CDR3 is CSASQGGPSNEQFF. Written as DNA, the CDR3 is TGCAGTGCTAGCCAGGGGGGCCCTAGTAATGAGCAGTTCTTC. The chain combines TRBV20-1 with TRBJ2-1, with a weak D call TRBD1 (7 bases). The V gene lost 3 bases and the J gene lost 7 bases, with 16 bases spanning the gap. The CDR3 consists of 14 residues. CDR1 is DFQATT and CDR2 is SNEGSKA in the germline V gene (reference sequence).

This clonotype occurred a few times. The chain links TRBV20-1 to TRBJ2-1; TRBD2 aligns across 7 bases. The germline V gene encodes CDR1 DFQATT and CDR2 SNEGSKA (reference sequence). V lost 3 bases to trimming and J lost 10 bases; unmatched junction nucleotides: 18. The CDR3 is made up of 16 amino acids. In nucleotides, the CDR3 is TGCAGTGCTAGCGCCGGGGGGAGACTTGGGGTGTTCGAGCAGTTCTTC. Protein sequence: CSASAGGRLGVFEQFF.

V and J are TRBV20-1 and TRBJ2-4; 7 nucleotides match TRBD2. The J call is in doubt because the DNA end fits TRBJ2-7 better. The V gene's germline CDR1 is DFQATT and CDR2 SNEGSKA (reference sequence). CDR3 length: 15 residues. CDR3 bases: TGCAGTGCTACATCCCCTAGCGGCATTAGGGACGAGCAGTACTTC. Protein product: CSATSPSGIRDEQYF.

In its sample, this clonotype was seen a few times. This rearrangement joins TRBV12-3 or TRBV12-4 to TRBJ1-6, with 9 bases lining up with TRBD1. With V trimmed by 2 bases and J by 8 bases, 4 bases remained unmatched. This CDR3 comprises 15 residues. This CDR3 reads CASSLRDRVDSPLHF. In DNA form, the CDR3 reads TGTGCCAGCAGTTTACGGGACAGGGTTGATTCACCCCTCCACTTT.

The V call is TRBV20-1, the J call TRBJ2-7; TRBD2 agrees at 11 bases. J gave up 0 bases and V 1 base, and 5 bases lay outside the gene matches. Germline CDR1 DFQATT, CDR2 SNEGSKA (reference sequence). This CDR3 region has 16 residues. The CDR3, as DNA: TGCAGTGCTAGAGTCCCTAGCGGGGGGAGCTCCTACGAGCAGTACTTC. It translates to CSARVPSGGSSYEQYF.

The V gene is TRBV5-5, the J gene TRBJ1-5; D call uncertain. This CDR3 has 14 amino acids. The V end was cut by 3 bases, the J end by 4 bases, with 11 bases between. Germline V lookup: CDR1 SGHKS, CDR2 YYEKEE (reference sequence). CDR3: CASSWATVNQPQHF. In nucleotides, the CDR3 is TGTGCCAGCAGCTGGGCGACGGTAAATCAGCCCCAGCATTTT.

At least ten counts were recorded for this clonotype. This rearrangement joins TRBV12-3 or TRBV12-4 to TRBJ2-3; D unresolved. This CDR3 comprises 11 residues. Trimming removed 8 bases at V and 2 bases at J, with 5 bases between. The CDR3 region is CASGLTDTQYF. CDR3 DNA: TGTGCCAGCGGGCTCACAGATACGCAGTATTTT.

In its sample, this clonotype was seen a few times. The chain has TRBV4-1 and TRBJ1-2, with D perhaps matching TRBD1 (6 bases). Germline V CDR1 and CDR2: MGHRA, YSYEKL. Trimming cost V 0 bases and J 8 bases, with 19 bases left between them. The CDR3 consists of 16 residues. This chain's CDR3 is CASSQDTPTGIGGYTF. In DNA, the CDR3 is TGCGCCAGCAGCCAAGATACCCCGACAGGAATAGGAGGCTACACCTTC.

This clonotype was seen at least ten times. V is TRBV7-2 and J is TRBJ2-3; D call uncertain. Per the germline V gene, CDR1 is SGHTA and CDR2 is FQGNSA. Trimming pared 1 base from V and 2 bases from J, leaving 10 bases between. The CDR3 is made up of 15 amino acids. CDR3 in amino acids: CASSLVVRHTDTQYF. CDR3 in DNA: TGTGCCAGCAGCTTAGTAGTGCGACACACAGATACGCAGTATTTT.

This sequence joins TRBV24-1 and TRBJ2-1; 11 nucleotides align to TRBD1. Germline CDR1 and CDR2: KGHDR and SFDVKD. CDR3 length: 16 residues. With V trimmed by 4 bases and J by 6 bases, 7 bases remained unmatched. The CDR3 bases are TGTGCCACCAGTGACTCGGACAGGGGGCAGTTCAATGAGCAGTTCTTC. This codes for CATSDSDRGQFNEQFF.

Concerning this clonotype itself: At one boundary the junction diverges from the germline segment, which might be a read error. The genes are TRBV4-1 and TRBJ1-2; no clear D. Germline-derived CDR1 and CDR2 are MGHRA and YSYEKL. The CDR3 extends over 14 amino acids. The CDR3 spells CASNQAEANYGYTF. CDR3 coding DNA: TGCGCCAGCAACCAAGCGGAAGCTAACTATGGCTACACCTTC.

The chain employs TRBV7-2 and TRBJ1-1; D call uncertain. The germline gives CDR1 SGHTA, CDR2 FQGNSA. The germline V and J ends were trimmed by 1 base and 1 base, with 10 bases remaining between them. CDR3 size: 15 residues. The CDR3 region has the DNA TGTGCCAGCAGCTTAGGGTGGGTGGGGAACACTGAAGCTTTCTTT. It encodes CASSLGWVGNTEAFF.

CDR3 protein: CASSQVMDRLTFYGYTF. The CDR3 DNA reads as TGTGCCAGCAGCCAAGTGATGGACAGATTAACTTTCTATGGCTACACCTTC. This sequence joins TRBV4-2 and TRBJ1-2; tentatively, D is TRBD1 (6 bases). The germline V gene encodes CDR1 LGHNA and CDR2 YNFKEQ. The CDR3 is 17 residues long. Trimming left V 1 base short and J 4 bases short, with 19 bases between.

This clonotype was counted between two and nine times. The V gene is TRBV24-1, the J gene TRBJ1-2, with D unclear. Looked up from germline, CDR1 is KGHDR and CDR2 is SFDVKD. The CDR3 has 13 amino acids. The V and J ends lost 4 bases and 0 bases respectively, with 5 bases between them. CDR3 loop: CATSDGANYGYTF. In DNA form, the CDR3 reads TGTGCCACCAGTGACGGGGCTAACTATGGCTACACCTTC.

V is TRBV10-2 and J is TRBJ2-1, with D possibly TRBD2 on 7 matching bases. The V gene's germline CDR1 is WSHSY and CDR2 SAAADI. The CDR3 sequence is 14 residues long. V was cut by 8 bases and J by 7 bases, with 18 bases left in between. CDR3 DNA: TGCGCCAGCGGGGAGGGGGTCCCCTGGAATGAGCAGTTCTTC. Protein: CASGEGVPWNEQFF.

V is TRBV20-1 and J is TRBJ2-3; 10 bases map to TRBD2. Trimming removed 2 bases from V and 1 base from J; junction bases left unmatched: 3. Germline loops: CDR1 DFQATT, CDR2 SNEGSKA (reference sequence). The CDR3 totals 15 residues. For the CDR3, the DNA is TGCAGTGCTAGACCTAGCGGGAGCCGCACAGATACGCAGTATTTT. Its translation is CSARPSGSRTDTQYF.

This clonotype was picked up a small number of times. CDR3 loop: CAISEQGGETEAFF. The DNA for the CDR3 is TGTGCCATCAGTGAACAGGGTGGGGAGACTGAAGCTTTCTTT. The rearrangement joins TRBV10-3 to TRBJ1-1; tentatively, D is TRBD1 (6 bases). Germline CDR1 reads ENHRY; CDR2 reads SYGVKD. V lost 3 bases, J lost 5 bases, and 13 bases lay in between. The CDR3 runs 14 residues.

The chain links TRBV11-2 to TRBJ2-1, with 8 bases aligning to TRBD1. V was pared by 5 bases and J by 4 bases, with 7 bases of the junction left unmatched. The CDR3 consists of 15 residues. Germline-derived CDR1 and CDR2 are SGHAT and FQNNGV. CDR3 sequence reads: CASSRNRGTYNEQFF. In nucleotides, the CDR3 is TGTGCCAGCAGCCGTAACAGGGGGACTTACAATGAGCAGTTCTTC.

The CDR3 nucleotides read TGTGCCAGCAGTTTATCGGGAGCATCGGGAGGCTACACCTTC. It codes for CASSLSGASGGYTF. The V call is TRBV27, the J call TRBJ1-2; the D is unclear. The V end lost 0 bases, the J end lost 8 bases, and 13 bases lay between the germline ends. Germline CDR1 MNHEY, CDR2 SMNVEV (reference sequence). The CDR3 extends over 14 amino acids.

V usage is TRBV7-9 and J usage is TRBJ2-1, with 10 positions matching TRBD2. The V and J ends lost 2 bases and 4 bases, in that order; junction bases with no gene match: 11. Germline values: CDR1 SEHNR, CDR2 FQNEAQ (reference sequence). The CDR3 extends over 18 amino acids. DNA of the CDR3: TGTGCCAGCAGCTTATTGATACTAGCGGGGCAGCGATACAATGAGCAGTTCTTC. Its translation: CASSLLILAGQRYNEQFF.

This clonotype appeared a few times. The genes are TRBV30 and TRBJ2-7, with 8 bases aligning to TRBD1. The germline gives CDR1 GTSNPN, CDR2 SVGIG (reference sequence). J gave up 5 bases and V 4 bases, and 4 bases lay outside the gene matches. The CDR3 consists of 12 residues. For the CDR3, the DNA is TGTGCCTGGAAGGACAGGGCGAACGAGCAGTACTTC. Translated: CAWKDRANEQYF.

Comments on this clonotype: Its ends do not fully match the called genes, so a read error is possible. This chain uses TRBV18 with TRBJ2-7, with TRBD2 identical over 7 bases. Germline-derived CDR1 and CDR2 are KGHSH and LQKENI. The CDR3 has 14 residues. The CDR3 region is CASSGGSLIYAQYF. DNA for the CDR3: TGTGCCAGCTCCGGGGGGAGTCTTATCTACGCGCAGTACTTC.

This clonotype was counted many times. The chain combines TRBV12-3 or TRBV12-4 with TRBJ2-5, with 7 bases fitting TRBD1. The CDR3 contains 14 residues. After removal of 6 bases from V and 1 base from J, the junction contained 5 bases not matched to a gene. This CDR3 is CASRRDRAQETQYF. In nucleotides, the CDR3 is TGTGCCAGCAGGCGAGACAGGGCCCAAGAGACCCAGTACTTC.

The CDR3 region has the DNA TGCGCCAGCAGCTTGGCTCAGCGGGTTCAAGAGACCCAGTACTTC. It encodes CASSLAQRVQETQYF. The V and J genes are TRBV5-1 and TRBJ2-5; TRBD2 is a possible D gene (6 bases). Looked up from germline, CDR1 is SGHRS and CDR2 is YFSETQ. V lost 0 bases to trimming and J lost 2 bases, with 11 bases between them. This CDR3 has 15 amino acids.

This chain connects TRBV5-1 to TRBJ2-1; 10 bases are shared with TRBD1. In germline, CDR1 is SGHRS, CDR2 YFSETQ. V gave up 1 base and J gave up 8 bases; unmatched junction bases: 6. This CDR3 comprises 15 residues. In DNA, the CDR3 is TGCGCCAGCAGCTTGAGGGGACAGGGGTTATATGAGCAGTTCTTC. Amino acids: CASSLRGQGLYEQFF.

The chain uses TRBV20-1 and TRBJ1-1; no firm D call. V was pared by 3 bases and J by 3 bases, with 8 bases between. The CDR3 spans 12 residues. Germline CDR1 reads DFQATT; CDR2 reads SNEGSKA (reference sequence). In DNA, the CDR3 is TGCAGTGCTAGGGGGTATCACACTGAAGCTTTCTTT. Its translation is CSARGYHTEAFF.

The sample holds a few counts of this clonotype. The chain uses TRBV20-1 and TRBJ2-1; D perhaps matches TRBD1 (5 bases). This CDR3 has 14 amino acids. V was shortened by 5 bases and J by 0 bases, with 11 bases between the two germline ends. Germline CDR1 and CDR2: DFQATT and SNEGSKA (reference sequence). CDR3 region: CSASRQTSYNEQFF. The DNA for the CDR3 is TGCAGTGCTTCCCGACAGACCTCCTACAATGAGCAGTTCTTC.